These 9 T cell receptor beta chains were sequenced from one sample in a study of CXCR3-negative and CXCR3-positive naive CD8 T cells (dated by TCRdb to about 2019). Instrument used: NextSeq 550. The Human TCR Profiling Kit (MiLaboratory) was used to prepare UMI-labeled 5' RACE TRB cDNA libraries. Once TCRdb had reprocessed the reads, it stored one entry per CDR3 protein sequence and supplied no DNA. This sample's clone table shows around 81,000 distinct CDR3 sequences. The ten largest clones capture roughly 1.5% of the sample. Input material: naive CXCR3- CD8+ T cells from blood. What this sample's cell subset or site label stands for: CD45RO-CCR7+CD27+CD95- naive CD8+ T cells lacking CXCR3 (TNR3-). The receptors derive from a human donor in good health. Some clones in this sample may be carry-over from other donors' samples.

The chain carries TRBV5-1 and TRBJ2-6; TCRdb's D call, TRBD2, is unchecked because there is no DNA. Germline V gene sequence: CDR1 SGHRS, CDR2 YFSETQ. The CDR3 extends over 17 amino acids. The CDR3 region is CASSSTLAGDGANVLTF.

V is TRBV6-4 and J is TRBJ2-3; the D gene TCRdb calls, TRBD1, cannot be checked with no DNA. The germline gives CDR1 MRHNA, CDR2 SNTAGT. This CDR3 is 14 amino acids long. CDR3 sequence reads: CASSETGVTDTQYF.

This sequence joins TRBV9 and TRBJ2-1; TCRdb selects TRBD1, and the lack of DNA leaves this call unchecked. The V gene's germline CDR1 is SGDLS and CDR2 YYNGEE. This CDR3 has 16 residues. The CDR3 loop reads CASSAVGTGADNEQFF. Full variable domain (remainder filled in from reference TRBV9 and TRBJ2-1): DSGVTQTPKHLITATGQRVTLRCSPRSGDLSVYWYQQSLDQGLQFLIQYYNGEERAKGNILERFSAQQFPDLHSELNLSSLELGDSALYFCASSAVGTGADNEQFFGPGTRLTVL.

This chain uses TRBV6-5 with TRBJ1-6; lacking DNA, the TRBD1 call made by TCRdb goes unchecked. The CDR3 has 17 residues. CDR1 and CDR2 (germline): MNHEY, SVGAGI. The CDR3 region is CASRDRGRLNYNSPLHF.

CDR3 residues: CASSRTGQLQETQYF. The chain has TRBV12-3 or TRBV12-4 and TRBJ2-5; the TCRdb D gene call, TRBD1, has no DNA to confirm it. This CDR3 has 15 residues.

This chain joins TRBV12-3 or TRBV12-4 and TRBJ2-1; TCRdb's D gene call, TRBD2, goes unchecked for lack of DNA. This CDR3 has 15 amino acids. This CDR3 reads CASSPGLAVYNEQFF.

CDR3 loop: CASSLAVGLAVNTGELFF. The chain links TRBV5-1 to TRBJ2-2; no DNA is available, so the TRBD2 call from TCRdb remains unchecked. The CDR3 length is 18 residues. Per germline, CDR1 SGHRS and CDR2 YFSETQ.

The V gene is TRBV28, the J gene TRBJ2-1; TCRdb calls TRBD1, which cannot be checked without DNA. The CDR3 is made up of 16 amino acids. CDR1 MDHEN and CDR2 SYDVKM come from the germline V gene. CDR3 region: CASSSFGDRRGNEQFF.

V usage is TRBV10-3 and J usage is TRBJ2-3. From germline, CDR1 is ENHRY and CDR2 SYGVKD. This CDR3 comprises 16 residues. The CDR3 sequence: CAISDLSRQSTDTQYF.